This passage covers 7 T cell receptor beta chains from one sample sequenced in a study of cytomegalovirus exposure and HLA in healthy donors. Use of 60 Vbeta and 13 Jbeta primers characterized the PCR. Clones were sequenced by immunoSEQ multiplex PCR, and TCRdb holds only the in-frame ones, with some missing. The table lists about 150,000 clones, 76% of them singletons. The sample was PBMCs. The receptors were sampled from a female donor in good health and CMV-seropositive.

This clone was recorded a few times. CDR3: CASSYSSGREEQFF. The DNA of the CDR3 is TGTGCCAGCAGCTATTCCAGCGGGAGGGAGGAGCAGTTCTTC. The chain recombines TRBV16 with TRBJ2-1, with TRBD2 identical over 10 bases. Germline CDR1 is KGHSY and CDR2 is FQNENV. Trimming removed 5 bases from V and 10 bases from J; junction bases left unmatched: 8. This CDR3 has 14 residues.

CDR3 amino acids: CASARWDRGQETQYF. As DNA, the CDR3 is TGCGCCAGCGCTCGCTGGGACAGGGGTCAGGAGACCCAGTACTTC. The chain joins TRBV5-1 to TRBJ2-5, with TRBD1 matching over 10 bases. The germline gives CDR1 SGHRS, CDR2 YFSETQ. The ends lost 7 bases at V and 5 bases at J; junction bases unmatched: 11. This CDR3 spans 15 amino acids.

This clone has more than one count but fewer than ten. The chain employs TRBV11-3 and TRBJ1-3, with a weak D call TRBD1 (6 bases). The V and J ends lost 2 bases and 3 bases respectively, with 23 bases between them. Germline CDR1 SGHNT, CDR2 YENEEA. CDR3 length: 19 amino acids. CDR3 sequence: CASSLILRGHGNLGNTIYF. In nucleotides, the CDR3 is TGTGCCAGCAGCTTAATCCTGCGGGGGCATGGGAATCTTGGAAACACCATATATTTT.

The chain uses TRBV5-1 and TRBJ2-5, with TRBD2 matching over 12 bases. The J segment lost 2 bases and the V segment lost 2 bases, leaving 4 bases of the junction unmatched. The CDR3 is made up of 16 amino acids. The germline CDR1 and CDR2 sequences are SGHRS and YFSETQ. DNA for the CDR3: TGCGCCAGCAGCTTAGTGCTAGCGGGGGGGCAAGAGACCCAGTACTTC. Amino acids: CASSLVLAGGQETQYF.

The gene calls are TRBV2 and TRBJ2-1; D not certain. Trimming took off 2 bases at V and 9 bases at J, with 8 bases between the two ends. Germline CDR1 is SNHLY and CDR2 is FYNNEI. The CDR3 consists of 12 residues. CDR3 bases: TGTGCCAGCAGTGAATCCCGGGTTGAGCAGTTCTTC. Protein product: CASSESRVEQFF.

The chain has TRBV19 and TRBJ2-5; a weak D match, TRBD2 (6 bases). V shed 9 bases and J shed 1 base, with 15 bases lying between them. The CDR3 has 14 amino acids. Looked up from germline, CDR1 is LNHDA and CDR2 is SQIVND (reference sequence). CDR3 DNA sequence: TGTGCCAGCCGCGCCGGGAGCAGCCAAGAGACCCAGTACTTC. Encoded protein: CASRAGSSQETQYF.

J is TRBJ1-2 and V is TRBV18, with D perhaps matching TRBD1 (6 bases). The CDR3 has 15 residues. CDR1 is KGHSH and CDR2 is LQKENI in the germline V gene. V lost 3 bases to trimming and J lost 6 bases, with 17 bases between them. The CDR3 reads CASSPQKVGAHGYTF. The DNA for the CDR3 is TGTGCCAGCTCACCCCAAAAGGTGGGGGCCCATGGCTACACCTTC. The whole variable domain, remainder taken from reference TRBV18 and TRBJ1-2, is NAGVMQNPRHLVRRRGQEARLRCSPMKGHSHVYWYRQLPEEGLKFMVYLQKENIIDESGMPKERFSAEFPKEGPSILRIQQVVRGDSAAYFCASSPQKVGAHGYTFGSGTRLTVV.